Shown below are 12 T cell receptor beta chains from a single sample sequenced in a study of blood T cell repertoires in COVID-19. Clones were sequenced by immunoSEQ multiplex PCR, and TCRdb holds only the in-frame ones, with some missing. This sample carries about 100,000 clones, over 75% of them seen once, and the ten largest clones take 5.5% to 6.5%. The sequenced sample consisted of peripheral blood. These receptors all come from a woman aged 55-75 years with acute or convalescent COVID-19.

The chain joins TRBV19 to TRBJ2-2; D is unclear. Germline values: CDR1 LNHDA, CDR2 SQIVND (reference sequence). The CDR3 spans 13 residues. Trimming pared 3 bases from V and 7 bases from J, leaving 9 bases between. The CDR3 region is CASSILSRGELFF. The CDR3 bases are TGTGCCAGTAGTATCCTGAGCCGCGGGGAGCTGTTTTTT.

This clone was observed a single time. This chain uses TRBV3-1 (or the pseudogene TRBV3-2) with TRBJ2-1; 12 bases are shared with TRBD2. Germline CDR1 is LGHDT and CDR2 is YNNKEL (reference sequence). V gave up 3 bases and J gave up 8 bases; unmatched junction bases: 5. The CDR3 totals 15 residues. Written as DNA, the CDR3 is TGTGCCAGCAGCCAGCTAGCGGGAGGGCCGTATGAGCAGTTCTTC. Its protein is CASSQLAGGPYEQFF.

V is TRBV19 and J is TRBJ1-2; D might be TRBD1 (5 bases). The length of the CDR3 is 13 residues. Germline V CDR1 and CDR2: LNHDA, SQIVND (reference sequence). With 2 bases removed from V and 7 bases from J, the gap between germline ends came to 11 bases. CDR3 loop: CASSISRDSGYTF. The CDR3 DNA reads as TGTGCCAGTAGTATATCCAGGGACTCTGGCTACACCTTC. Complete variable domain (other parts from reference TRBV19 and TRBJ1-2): DGGITQSPKYLFRKEGQNVTLSCEQNLNHDAMYWYRQDPGQGLRLIYYSQIVNDFQKGDIAEGYSVSREKKESFPLTVTSAQKNPTAFYLCASSISRDSGYTFGSGTRLTVV.

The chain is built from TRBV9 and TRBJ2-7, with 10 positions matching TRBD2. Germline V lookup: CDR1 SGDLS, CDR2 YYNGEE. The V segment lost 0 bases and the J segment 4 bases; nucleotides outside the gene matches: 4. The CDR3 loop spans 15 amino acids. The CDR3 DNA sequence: TGTGCCAGCAGCGTAGGGACTAGCGGACCATACGAGCAGTACTTC. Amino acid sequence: CASSVGTSGPYEQYF.

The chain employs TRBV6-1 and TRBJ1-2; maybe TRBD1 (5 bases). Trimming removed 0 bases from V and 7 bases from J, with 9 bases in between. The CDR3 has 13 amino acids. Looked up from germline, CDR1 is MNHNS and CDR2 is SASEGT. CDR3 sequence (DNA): TGTGCCAGCAGTGAAGCCCAGGGTTTTGGCTACACCTTC. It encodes CASSEAQGFGYTF.

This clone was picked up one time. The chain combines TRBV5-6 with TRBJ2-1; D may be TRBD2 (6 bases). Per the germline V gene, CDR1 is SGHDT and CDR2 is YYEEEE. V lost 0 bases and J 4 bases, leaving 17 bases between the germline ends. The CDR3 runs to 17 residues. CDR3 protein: CASSLGARGDLYNEQFF. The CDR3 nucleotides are TGTGCCAGCAGCTTGGGGGCCCGCGGGGACCTGTACAATGAGCAGTTCTTC.

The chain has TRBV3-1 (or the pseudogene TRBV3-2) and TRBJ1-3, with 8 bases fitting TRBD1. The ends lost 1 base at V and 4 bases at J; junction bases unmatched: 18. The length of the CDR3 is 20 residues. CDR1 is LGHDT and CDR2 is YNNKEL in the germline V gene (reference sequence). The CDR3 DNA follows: TGTGCCAGCAGCCAAGTAGGGGGACAGGTCATCAGTTTGAGCGGAAACACCATATATTTT. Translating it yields CASSQVGGQVISLSGNTIYF.

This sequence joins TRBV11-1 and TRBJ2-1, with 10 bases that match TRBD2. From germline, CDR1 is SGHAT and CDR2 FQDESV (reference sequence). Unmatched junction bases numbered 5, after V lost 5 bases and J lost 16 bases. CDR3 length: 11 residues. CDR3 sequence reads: CASSQSGRAFF. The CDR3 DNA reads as TGTGCCAGCAGCCAGAGCGGGAGGGCCTTCTTC.

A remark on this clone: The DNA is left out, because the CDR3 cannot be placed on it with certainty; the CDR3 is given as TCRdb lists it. The CDR3 is CAYQCGRAPVPAEQYF. The chain combines TRBV10-1 with TRBJ2-7; the table's D gene call, TRBD2, was not cross checked with the DNA. The CDR3 has 16 amino acids, counting both end residues. The V gene's germline CDR1 is WNHNN and CDR2 SYGVQD (reference sequence).

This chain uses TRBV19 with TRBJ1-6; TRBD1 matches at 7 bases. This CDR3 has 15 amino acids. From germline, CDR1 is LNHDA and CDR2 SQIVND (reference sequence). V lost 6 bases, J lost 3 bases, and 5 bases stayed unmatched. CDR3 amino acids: CASSEGARYNSPLHF. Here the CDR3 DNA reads TGTGCCAGTAGCGAGGGGGCCCGCTATAATTCACCCCTCCACTTT.

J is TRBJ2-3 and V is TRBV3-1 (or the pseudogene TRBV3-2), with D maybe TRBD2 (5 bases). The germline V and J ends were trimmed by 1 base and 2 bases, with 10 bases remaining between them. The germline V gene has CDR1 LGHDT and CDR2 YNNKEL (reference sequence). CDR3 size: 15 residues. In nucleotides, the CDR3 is TGTGCCAGCAGCCAAGGTGGGAGTTACACAGATACGCAGTATTTT. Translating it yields CASSQGGSYTDTQYF.

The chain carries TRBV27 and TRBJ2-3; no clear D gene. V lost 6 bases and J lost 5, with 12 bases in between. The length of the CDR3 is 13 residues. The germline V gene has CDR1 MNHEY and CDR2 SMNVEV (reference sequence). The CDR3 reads CASRSANLDTQYF. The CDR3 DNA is TGTGCCAGCAGGTCTGCCAACTTAGATACGCAGTATTTT.